Listed here is a single T cell receptor (beta chain). The table lists this clonotype with a count of one. What antigen it recognizes has not been identified. Base qualities are not recorded, but no much larger clone differs from it by a single base. The meaning of the sample's treatment or condition label: allogeneic hematopoietic cell transplantation with graft depleted of TCRalphabeta T cells and CD19 B cells. The transplant recipients were children given TCRalphabeta/CD19-depleted allogeneic hematopoietic cell grafts. The library came from PCR. Sequencing was performed on an Illumina HiSeq 2500. To normalize quantification of the TCRbeta repertoire, the TCR libraries were built with molecular barcoding that relied on unique molecular identifiers. In TCRdb, the public reads were trimmed at Q25 with fastp and aligned with MiXCR, with productive beta chains retained. Identical CDR3 proteins give one entry, which carries the most common genes and DNA. The table for this sample lists about 580,000 distinct CDR3 sequences; about a quarter of them were counted only once. Approximately 33% of the sample goes to the ten largest clones.

Trimming costs V 4 bases and J 5 bases, and their ends lie 21 bases apart. Taken from cysteine to phenylalanine, the CDR3 has 16 residues. CDR3 DNA only is kept here, 48 bases in frame from base 1. As encoded in the germline V gene, CDR1 is SGHRS while CDR2 is YFSETQ. The entry originates in a study of T-cell reconstitution after alpha-beta-depleted transplantation in children (dated by TCRdb to 2016 to 2017). A note on the overall study: T-cell immune reconstitution after TCRalphabeta/CD19-depleted allogeneic hematopoietic cell transplantation in children was quantitatively tracked in the study by means of TCR repertoire profiling.

The study at large found these results: The apparently early alphabetaT-cell count recovery about two months after transplant was reportedly dependent on only several hundred rapidly expanded clones derived from non-depleted graft cells. The frequencies of hyperexpanded clones fell over the following months, and after one year, T-cell counts and TCRbeta diversity were mostly attributed to newly produced T cells. In some patients, the high TCRbeta diversity seen at day 60 was put down to recipient T cells and intrathymic progenitors that had survived conditioning.

The clonotype originates from a boy younger than two with Wiskott-Aldrich syndrome, due to receive a stem cell transplant. This specimen was PBMCs, taken before TCRalphabeta/CD19-depleted stem cell transplant. This sequence uses TRBV5-1 and TRBJ2-5; the best D guess is TRBD2, with 5 bases matching. The CDR3 region: CASSPGDGPPGETQYF. The DNA sequence follows: TGCGCCAGCAGCCCCGGCGACGGACCCCCGGGGGAGACCCAGTACTTC. Outside the CDR3, residues come from the reference TRBV5-1 and TRBJ2-5 proteins, so the full variable domain is: KAGVTQTPRYLIKTRGQQVTLSCSPISGHRSVSWYQQTPGQGLQFLFEYFSETQRNKGNFPGRFSGRQFSNSRSEMNVSTLELGDSALYLCASSPGDGPPGETQYFGPGTRLLVL.